These 4 T cell receptor beta chains were all obtained from the same sample, sequenced in a study of T cell responses to AZD1222 COVID-19 vaccine. Clones were sequenced by immunoSEQ multiplex PCR, and TCRdb holds only the in-frame ones, with some missing. The table shows 90,000 to 150,000 clones, with about nine tenths occurring only once. The specimen comprised peripheral blood, sampled 28 days after the second AZD1222 dose. All receptors come from an adult who received the AZD1222 COVID-19 vaccine.

The chain is built from TRBV5-6 and TRBJ1-1, with no clear D. Germline loops: CDR1 SGHDT, CDR2 YYEEEE. The CDR3 spans 15 residues. Between the trimmed V and J ends, which lost 4 bases and 3 bases, there was a span of 16 bases. Written as DNA, the CDR3 is TGTGCCAGCAGCGCATACCAGAAGACGTACACTGAAGCTTTCTTT. Its protein product is CASSAYQKTYTEAFF.

A note on this clone: The sample has other DNA sequences that encode this CDR3 too. J is TRBJ2-5 and V is TRBV18; D unclear. Germline V lookup: CDR1 KGHSH, CDR2 LQKENI. The length of the CDR3 is 11 residues. V lost 3 bases and J lost 4, with 3 bases in between. The CDR3 region is CASSPGETQYF. The DNA for the CDR3 is TGTGCCAGCTCACCGGGAGAGACCCAGTACTTC.

The chain combines TRBV2 with TRBJ1-2, with 10 bases that match TRBD1. Looked up from germline, CDR1 is SNHLY and CDR2 is FYNNEI. Trimming took 4 bases from V and 8 from J; bases not matched to a gene: 7. The CDR3 has 14 amino acids. The CDR3 sequence: CASSGDRGPSGYTF. Here the CDR3 DNA reads TGTGCCAGCAGTGGGGACAGGGGCCCTTCGGGCTACACCTTC. Together with reference TRBV2 and TRBJ1-2, the CDR3 gives the full variable domain: EPEVTQTPSHQVTQMGQEVILRCVPISNHLYFYWYRQILGQKVEFLVSFYNNEISEKSEIFDDQFSVERPDGSNFTLKIRSTKLEDSAMYFCASSGDRGPSGYTFGSGTRLTVV.

This clone appeared a single time. Other DNA sequences in the same sample also yield this CDR3. V gene TRBV7-2 combines with J gene TRBJ1-1; no definite D call. The V end was cut by 0 bases, the J end by 1 base, with 3 bases between. Germline V gives CDR1 SGHTA, CDR2 FQGNSA. The CDR3 is 13 residues long. This chain's CDR3 is CASSLAENTEAFF. CDR3 DNA: TGTGCCAGCAGCTTAGCAGAGAACACTGAAGCTTTCTTT.